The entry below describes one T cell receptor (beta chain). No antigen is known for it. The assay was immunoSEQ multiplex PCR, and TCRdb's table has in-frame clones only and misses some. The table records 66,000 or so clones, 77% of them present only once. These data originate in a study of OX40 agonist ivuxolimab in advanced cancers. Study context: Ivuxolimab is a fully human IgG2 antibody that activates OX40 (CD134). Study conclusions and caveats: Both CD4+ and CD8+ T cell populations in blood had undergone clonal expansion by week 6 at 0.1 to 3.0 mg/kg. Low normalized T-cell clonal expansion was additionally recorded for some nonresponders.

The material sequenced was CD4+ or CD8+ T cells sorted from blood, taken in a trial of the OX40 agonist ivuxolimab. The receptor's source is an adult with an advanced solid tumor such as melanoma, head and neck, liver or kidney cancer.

The CDR3 region is CASSLWTGRDSGANVLTF. DNA for the CDR3: TGTGCCAGCAGCTTATGGACAGGGAGGGATTCTGGGGCCAACGTCCTGACTTTC. The chain combines TRBV7-9 with TRBJ2-6; D perhaps matches TRBD1 (8 bases). The CDR3 is 18 amino acids. Germline CDR1 SEHNR, CDR2 FQNEAQ (reference sequence). V was pared by 2 bases and J by 1 base, with 15 bases between.